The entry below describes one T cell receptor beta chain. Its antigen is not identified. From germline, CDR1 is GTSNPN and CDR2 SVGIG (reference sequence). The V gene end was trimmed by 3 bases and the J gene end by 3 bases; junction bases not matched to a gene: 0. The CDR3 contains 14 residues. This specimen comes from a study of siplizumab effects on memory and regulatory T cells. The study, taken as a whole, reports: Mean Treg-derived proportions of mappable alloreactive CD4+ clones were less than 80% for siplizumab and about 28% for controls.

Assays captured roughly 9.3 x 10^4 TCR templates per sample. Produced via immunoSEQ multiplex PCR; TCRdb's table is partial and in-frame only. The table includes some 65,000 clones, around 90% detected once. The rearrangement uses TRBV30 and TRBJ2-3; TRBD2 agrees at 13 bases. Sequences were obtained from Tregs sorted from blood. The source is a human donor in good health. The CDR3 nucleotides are TGTGCCTGGAGACTAGCGGGAGGGACAGATACGCAGTATTTT. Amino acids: CAWRLAGGTDTQYF.